This entry is about one TCR beta chain. Its target is unknown. Assay used: immunoSEQ multiplex PCR; TCRdb lists only in-frame clones, some missing. The data contain about 25,000 clones, about three quarters of them singletons. The entry originates in a study of radiotherapy plus CTLA-4 blockade in lung cancer. Study-wide context: Disease control was achieved by approximately 30% of patients, and objective responses by more than 15%. Regarding the study as a whole: Together with interferon-beta, which increased in serum after radiation, early dynamic changes in blood T cell clones were reportedly the best predictors of response.

With 6 bases clipped from V and 3 bases from J, the junction kept 2 bases outside the gene matches. Germline CDR1 reads MNHNS; CDR2 reads SASEGT. CDR3 length: 14 residues. Sequencing was performed on peripheral blood, taken from a patient treated with radiotherapy plus ipilimumab. The chain uses TRBV6-1 and TRBJ2-3; 11 bases map to TRBD2. This clonotype was obtained from a human donor with non-small cell lung cancer who had stable disease on radiotherapy plus ipilimumab. The CDR3 here is CASSRTSGTDTQYF. CDR3 DNA: TGTGCCAGCAGCAGGACTAGCGGGACAGATACGCAGTATTTT.